These 24 T cell receptor beta chains were sequenced from one sample in a study of naive and memory T cell subsets. The beta constant-region primer was an equimolar mix of two oligonucleotides covering TRBC1 and TRBC2. TCRdb reprocessed the UMI-ligation and nested PCR reads via MiXCR and lists one record per CDR3 protein. This sample has around 160,000 distinct CDR3 sequences; over 15% occur once, and the top ten carry about 0.14%. Sequencing input: naive CD4+ T cells from blood. The receptor set was obtained from a human donor in good health.

The chain couples TRBV29-1 to TRBJ2-7, with D unclear. V was clipped by 6 bases and J by 7 bases, with 10 bases between them. The germline CDR1 and CDR2 sequences are SQVTM and ANQGSEA. The CDR3 spans 10 residues. The CDR3 spells CSVTGGEQYF. The CDR3 DNA is TGCAGCGTGACGGGCGGTGAGCAGTACTTC.

The chain combines TRBV29-1 with TRBJ2-1; tentatively, D is TRBD2 (5 bases). This CDR3 is 15 amino acids long. Trimming took 4 bases from V and 7 from J, leaving 20 bases between them. Germline CDR1 reads SQVTM; CDR2 reads ANQGSEA. CDR3: CSVVFMRRGQNEQFF. The CDR3 nucleotides are TGCAGCGTTGTCTTTATGAGACGGGGTCAGAATGAGCAGTTCTTC.

This chain connects TRBV27 to TRBJ1-2, with D tentatively TRBD1 (6 bases). This CDR3 is built from 16 residues. Germline CDR1 MNHEY, CDR2 SMNVEV (reference sequence). Trimming left V 5 bases short and J 3 bases short, with 19 bases between. CDR3 amino acids: CASSPTLGGADYGYTF. The DNA of the CDR3 is TGTGCCAGCAGTCCAACCCTCGGGGGCGCGGACTATGGCTACACCTTC.

This sequence joins TRBV20-1 and TRBJ2-4, with no clear D. With 3 bases removed from V and 0 bases from J, the gap between germline ends came to 9 bases. CDR3 length: 14 amino acids. Germline V CDR1 and CDR2: DFQATT, SNEGSKA (reference sequence). The CDR3 reads CSASRPIAKNIQYF. CDR3 nucleotide sequence: TGCAGTGCTAGTCGTCCCATAGCCAAAAACATTCAGTACTTC.

The V gene is TRBV25-1, the J gene TRBJ2-4, with D uncertain. The CDR3 runs 14 residues. Deletions cut 3 bases from V and 9 bases from J, with 15 bases between. Per the germline V gene, CDR1 is MGHDK and CDR2 is SYGVNS. The CDR3 loop reads CASSETIPLLIQYF. The CDR3 nucleotides are TGTGCCAGCAGTGAGACAATCCCCCTGCTCATTCAGTACTTC.

This clonotype turned up a few times. As DNA, the CDR3 is TGCAGTGCCGTAGAGTCTGGGCAGGGCGACGAGCAGTACTTC. Protein: CSAVESGQGDEQYF. J is TRBJ2-7 and V is TRBV20-1; maybe TRBD1 (5 bases). Germline assignment: CDR1 DFQATT and CDR2 SNEGSKA (reference sequence). Trimming took 6 bases from V and 5 from J, leaving 20 bases between them. This CDR3 region has 14 residues.

The chain links TRBV6-5 to TRBJ1-1; D unclear. Germline CDR1 reads MNHEY; CDR2 reads SVGAGI. V was shortened by 1 base and J by 0 bases, with 9 bases between the two germline ends. The CDR3 extends over 15 amino acids. CDR3 sequence reads: CASSYLGTMNTEAFF. The CDR3 nucleotides are TGTGCCAGCAGTTACTTGGGCACCATGAACACTGAAGCTTTCTTT.

This clonotype showed up just a few times. The chain joins TRBV10-3 to TRBJ2-4; tentative D call: TRBD2 (6 bases). The CDR3 runs to 18 residues. V lost 2 bases, J lost 2 bases, and 19 bases lay in between. CDR1 is ENHRY and CDR2 is SYGVKD in the germline V gene. In nucleotides, the CDR3 is TGTGCCATCAGTGAGAGGGACGGGCCGGGAGCTTCCAAAAACATTCAGTACTTC. Translated: CAISERDGPGASKNIQYF.

V and J are TRBV7-9 and TRBJ2-1; 7 bases are a match to TRBD2. V lost 7 bases, J lost 15 bases, and 18 bases stayed unmatched. This CDR3 contains 14 residues. Germline CDR1 SEHNR, CDR2 FQNEAQ (reference sequence). This chain's CDR3 is CASTPRTGGPPLFF. The CDR3 DNA is TGTGCCAGCACCCCGCGGACGGGAGGCCCTCCTTTGTTCTTC.

In this sample, this clonotype turned up many times. The CDR3 bases are TGCGCCAGCAGCCAAAACAGAGGGTATGAGCAGTTCTTC. Translation gives CASSQNRGYEQFF. The chain links TRBV4-1 to TRBJ2-1, with a tentative D call TRBD2 (5 bases). V gave up 2 bases and J gave up 8 bases, with 10 bases separating them. From germline, CDR1 is MGHRA and CDR2 YSYEKL. This CDR3 comprises 13 residues.

This clonotype was observed a handful of times. The chain joins TRBV5-4 to TRBJ1-3, with 7 bases matching TRBD1. CDR3 size: 16 residues. Per germline, CDR1 SGHNT and CDR2 YYREEE (reference sequence). V was clipped by 4 bases and J by 1 base; unmatched bases: 8. As DNA, the CDR3 is TGTGCCAGCAGCCAGGGACAGCACTTTTCTGGAAACACCATATATTTT. Its protein product is CASSQGQHFSGNTIYF.

This clonotype was counted between two and nine times. The genes are TRBV6-5 and TRBJ2-3; D unclear. Trimming took off 2 bases at V and 0 bases at J, with 9 bases between the two ends. This CDR3 comprises 15 residues. From germline, CDR1 is MNHEY and CDR2 SVGAGI. CDR3 DNA: TGTGCCAGCAGTTACACGGCTACTAGCACAGATACGCAGTATTTT. It is translated as CASSYTATSTDTQYF.

This chain links TRBV4-3 with TRBJ2-3, with D perhaps TRBD1 or TRBD2 (5 bases each). V lost 0 bases and J lost 10, with 11 bases in between. Germline CDR1 is LGHNA and CDR2 is YSLEER. CDR3 size: 13 residues. The CDR3, as DNA: TGCGCCAGCAGCCAAGACATCAGGGACCCGCAGTATTTT. Translated: CASSQDIRDPQYF.

This clonotype was picked up a small number of times. The chain links TRBV4-1 to TRBJ1-1; 9 bases align to TRBD1. The CDR3 consists of 14 residues. The J segment lost 11 bases and the V segment lost 4 bases, leaving 11 bases of the junction unmatched. CDR1 and CDR2 from the germline V gene are MGHRA and YSYEKL. The CDR3 nucleotides read TGCGCCAGCAGCCCTCCACAGGGGGCGAAAGAGGCTTTCTTT. Translated, it gives CASSPPQGAKEAFF.

The chain employs TRBV7-2 and TRBJ2-7; a weak D match, TRBD2 (6 bases). CDR3 length: 14 amino acids. Trimming left V 5 bases short and J 6 bases short, with 17 bases between. The V gene's germline CDR1 is SGHTA and CDR2 FQGNSA. CDR3 sequence (DNA): TGTGCCAGCAGCCCTCCGCGGGATCACGTCGAGCAGTACTTC. This gives the protein CASSPPRDHVEQYF.

This clonotype has only a few counts. The chain is built from TRBV4-1 and TRBJ1-1; no firm D call. The CDR3 covers 13 residues. Germline loops: CDR1 MGHRA, CDR2 YSYEKL. Trimming stripped 1 base from V and 6 bases from J, with 9 bases between. CDR3 nucleotides: TGCGCCAGCAGCCAAGCGGGAATGGCTGAAGCTTTCTTT. Translated, it gives CASSQAGMAEAFF.

In nucleotides, the CDR3 is TGTGCCAGCAGCTGGGACAGGTACAATGAGCAGTTCTTC. Residues: CASSWDRYNEQFF. The chain is built from TRBV7-8 and TRBJ2-1, with TRBD1 matching 8 bases. The CDR3 length is 13 residues. Germline V gene data show CDR1 as SGHVS and CDR2 as FQNEAQ. With V trimmed by 4 bases and J by 4 bases, 0 bases remained unmatched.

This clonotype was seen more than once but under ten times. The chain has TRBV6-2 or TRBV6-3 and TRBJ2-7; TRBD1 agrees at 8 bases. The CDR3 contains 14 residues. The germline gives CDR1 MNHEY, CDR2 SVGEGT. The trim removed 5 bases at V and 1 base at J, leaving 4 bases unmatched. The chain's CDR3 is CASSPTGGSYEQYF. DNA of the CDR3: TGTGCCAGCAGTCCTACAGGGGGGTCCTACGAGCAGTACTTC.

The chain links TRBV12-3 or TRBV12-4 to TRBJ1-1; a weak D match, TRBD1 (5 bases). CDR3 length: 13 residues. V gave up 2 bases and J gave up 6 bases, with 10 bases separating them. CDR3 DNA sequence: TGTGCCAGCAGTTTAACAGGCCCTGCTGAAGCTTTCTTT. Protein product: CASSLTGPAEAFF.

This clonotype was recorded a few times. J is TRBJ1-1 and V is TRBV11-2, with a tentative D call TRBD1 (5 bases). This CDR3 contains 16 residues. Germline V gene sequence: CDR1 SGHAT, CDR2 FQNNGV. V lost 7 bases and J 0 bases, leaving 18 bases between the germline ends. The CDR3 sequence is CASTKGRSDMNTEAFF. The CDR3 DNA is TGTGCCAGCACAAAGGGGAGGTCAGACATGAACACTGAAGCTTTCTTT.

V gene TRBV7-2 combines with J gene TRBJ2-5; TRBD2 matches 13 bases. This CDR3 contains 15 residues. Germline CDR1 and CDR2: SGHTA and FQGNSA. Trimming cost V 7 bases and J 3 bases; bases outside gene matches: 5. The CDR3 nucleotides read TGTGCCAGCAACGACGGACTAGCGGGAGAAGAGACCCAGTACTTC. It encodes CASNDGLAGEETQYF.

The chain couples TRBV29-1 to TRBJ1-4; TRBD1 is a possible D gene (5 bases). Germline CDR1 and CDR2: SQVTM and ANQGSEA. V was pared by 4 bases and J by 8 bases, with 14 bases between. The CDR3 is 13 amino acids. The CDR3 DNA reads as TGCAGCGTTGTATCAGGGTTAGGAGAAAAACTGTTTTTT. It is translated as CSVVSGLGEKLFF. The whole variable domain, filled in from reference TRBV29-1 and TRBJ1-4, reads SAVISQKPSRDICQRGTSLTIQCQVDSQVTMMFWYRQQPGQSLTLIATANQGSEATYESGFVIDKFPISRPNLTFSTLTVSNMSPEDSSIYLCSVVSGLGEKLFFGSGTQLSVL.

The J gene is TRBJ1-4, the V gene TRBV20-1; TRBD1 matches 8 bases. The germline V gene has CDR1 DFQATT and CDR2 SNEGSKA (reference sequence). CDR3 length: 14 amino acids. V dropped 4 bases and J dropped 0; count of bases not matched to a gene: 1. The CDR3 sequence: CSATGGSTNEKLFF. CDR3 DNA sequence: TGCAGTGCTACAGGGGGCTCAACTAATGAAAAACTGTTTTTT.

This chain joins TRBV6-6 and TRBJ2-4, with D tentatively TRBD2 (5 bases). The CDR3 is made up of 13 amino acids. The V and J ends lost 4 bases and 7 bases respectively, with 11 bases between them. From germline, CDR1 is MNHNY and CDR2 SVGAGI (reference sequence). CDR3 in DNA: TGTGCCAGCAGTTCCCTCCCGGGGAACATTCAGTACTTC. It translates to CASSSLPGNIQYF.